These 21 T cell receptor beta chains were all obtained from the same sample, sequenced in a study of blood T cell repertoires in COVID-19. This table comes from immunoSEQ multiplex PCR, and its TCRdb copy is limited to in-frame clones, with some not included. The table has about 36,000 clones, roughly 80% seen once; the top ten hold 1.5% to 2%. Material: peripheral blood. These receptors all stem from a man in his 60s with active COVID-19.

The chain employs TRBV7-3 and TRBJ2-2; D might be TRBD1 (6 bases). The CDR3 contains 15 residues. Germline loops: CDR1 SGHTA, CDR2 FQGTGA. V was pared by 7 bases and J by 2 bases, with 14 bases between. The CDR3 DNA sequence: TGTGCCAGCACTCCTTGGACAGCCAACACCGGGGAGCTGTTTTTT. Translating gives CASTPWTANTGELFF.

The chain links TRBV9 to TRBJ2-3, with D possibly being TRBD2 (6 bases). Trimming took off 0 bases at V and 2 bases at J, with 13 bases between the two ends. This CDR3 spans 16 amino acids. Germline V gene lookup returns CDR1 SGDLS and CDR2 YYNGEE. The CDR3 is CASSVGGGGNTDTQYF. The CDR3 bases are TGTGCCAGCAGCGTAGGCGGTGGGGGGAACACAGATACGCAGTATTTT.

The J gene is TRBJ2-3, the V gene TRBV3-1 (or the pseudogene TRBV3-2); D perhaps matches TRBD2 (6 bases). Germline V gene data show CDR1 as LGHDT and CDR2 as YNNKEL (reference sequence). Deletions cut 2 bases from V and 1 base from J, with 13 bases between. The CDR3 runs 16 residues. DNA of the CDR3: TGTGCCAGCAGCCAAAGTAGGCGGGGCGGCACAGATACGCAGTATTTT. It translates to CASSQSRRGGTDTQYF.

The CDR3 DNA sequence: TGTGCCAGCTCACCACGGTCAGGGGGGAACACTGAAGCTTTCTTT. Residues: CASSPRSGGNTEAFF. The chain uses TRBV18 and TRBJ1-1, with 7 bases aligning to TRBD1. This CDR3 comprises 15 residues. Germline values: CDR1 KGHSH, CDR2 LQKENI. V gave up 1 base and J gave up 1 base; unmatched junction bases: 3.

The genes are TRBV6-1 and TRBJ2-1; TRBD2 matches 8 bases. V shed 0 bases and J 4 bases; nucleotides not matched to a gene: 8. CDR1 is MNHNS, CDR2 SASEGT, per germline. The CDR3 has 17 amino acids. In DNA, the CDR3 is TGTGCCAGCAGTGAAGCGCGTCTAGCGGGTTATTACAATGAGCAGTTCTTC. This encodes CASSEARLAGYYNEQFF.

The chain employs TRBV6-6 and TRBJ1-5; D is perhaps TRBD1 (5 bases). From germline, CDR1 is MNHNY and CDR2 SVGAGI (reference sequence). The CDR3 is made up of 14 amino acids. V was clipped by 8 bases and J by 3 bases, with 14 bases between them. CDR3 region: CASLGGDSNQPQHF. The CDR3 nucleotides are TGTGCCAGCTTGGGGGGGGATTCCAATCAGCCCCAGCATTTT.

The CDR3 reads CASSFAGQGSGNTIYF. The CDR3 bases are TGTGCCAGCAGCTTCGCGGGACAGGGCTCTGGAAACACCATATATTTT. The genes are TRBV5-4 and TRBJ1-3, with 9 bases lining up with TRBD1. Losses at the gene ends were 2 bases for V and 0 bases for J; bases not matched to a gene: 3. This CDR3 contains 16 residues. The germline V gene encodes CDR1 SGHNT and CDR2 YYREEE (reference sequence).

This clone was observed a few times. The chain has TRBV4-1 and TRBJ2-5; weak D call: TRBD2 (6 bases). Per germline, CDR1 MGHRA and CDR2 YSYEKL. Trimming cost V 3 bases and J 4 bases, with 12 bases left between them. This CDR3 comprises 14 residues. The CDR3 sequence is CASSQGWGGETQYF. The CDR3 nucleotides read TGCGCCAGCAGCCAGGGGTGGGGAGGAGAGACCCAGTACTTC.

The CDR3: CASSHPSWTGGEGGRNQPQHF. As DNA, the CDR3 is TGCGCCAGCAGCCATCCCTCTTGGACAGGGGGCGAAGGGGGCAGGAATCAGCCCCAGCATTTT. The V gene is TRBV4-1, the J gene TRBJ1-5; 11 nucleotides align to TRBD1. Germline lookup yields CDR1 MGHRA and CDR2 YSYEKL. This CDR3 region has 21 residues. Unmatched junction bases numbered 20, after V lost 3 bases and J lost 4 bases.

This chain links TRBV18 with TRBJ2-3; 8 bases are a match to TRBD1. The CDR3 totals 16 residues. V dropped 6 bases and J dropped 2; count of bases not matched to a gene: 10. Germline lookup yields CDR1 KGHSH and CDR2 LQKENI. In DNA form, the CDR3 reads TGTGCCAGCTCGCCGGGACGGACAGGGATCACAGATACGCAGTATTTT. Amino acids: CASSPGRTGITDTQYF. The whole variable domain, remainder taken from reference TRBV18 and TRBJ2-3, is NAGVMQNPRHLVRRRGQEARLRCSPMKGHSHVYWYRQLPEEGLKFMVYLQKENIIDESGMPKERFSAEFPKEGPSILRIQQVVRGDSAAYFCASSPGRTGITDTQYFGPGTRLTVL.

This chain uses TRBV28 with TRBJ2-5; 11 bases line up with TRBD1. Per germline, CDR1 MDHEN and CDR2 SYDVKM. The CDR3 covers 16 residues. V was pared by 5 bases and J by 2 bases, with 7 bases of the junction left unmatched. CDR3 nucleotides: TGTGCCAGCAGTGGGGGCCGGGACAGGGGGCAAGAGACCCAGTACTTC. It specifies CASSGGRDRGQETQYF.

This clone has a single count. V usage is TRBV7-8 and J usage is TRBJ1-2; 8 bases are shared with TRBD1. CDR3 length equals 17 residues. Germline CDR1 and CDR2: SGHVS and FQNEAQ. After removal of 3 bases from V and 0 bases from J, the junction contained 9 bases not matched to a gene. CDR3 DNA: TGTGCCAGCAGCTTGGTGCAGGGGACAGGTGCTAACTATGGCTACACCTTC. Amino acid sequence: CASSLVQGTGANYGYTF.

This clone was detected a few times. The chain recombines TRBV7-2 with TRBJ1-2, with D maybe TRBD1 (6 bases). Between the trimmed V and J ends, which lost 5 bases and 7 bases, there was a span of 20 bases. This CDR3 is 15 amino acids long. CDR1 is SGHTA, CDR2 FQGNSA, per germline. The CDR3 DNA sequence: TGTGCCAGCAGCCTTAGCTTTGGGGGCGCAGGTGGCTACACCTTC. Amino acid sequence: CASSLSFGGAGGYTF.

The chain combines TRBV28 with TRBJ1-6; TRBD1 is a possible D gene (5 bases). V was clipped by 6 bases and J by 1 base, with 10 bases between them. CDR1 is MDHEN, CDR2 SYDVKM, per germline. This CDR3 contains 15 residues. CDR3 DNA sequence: TGTGCCAGCAGGGGGGGTCGATCCTATAATTCACCCCTCCACTTT. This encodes CASRGGRSYNSPLHF.

The CDR3 is CASSLGGPTDTQYF. DNA of the CDR3: TGTGCCAGCAGCTTAGGGGGGCCCACAGATACGCAGTATTTT. The V call is TRBV7-2, the J call TRBJ2-3; possible D gene TRBD1, 6 bases. The CDR3 consists of 14 residues. Germline CDR1 and CDR2: SGHTA and FQGNSA. Trimming removed 1 base at V and 2 bases at J, with 7 bases between.

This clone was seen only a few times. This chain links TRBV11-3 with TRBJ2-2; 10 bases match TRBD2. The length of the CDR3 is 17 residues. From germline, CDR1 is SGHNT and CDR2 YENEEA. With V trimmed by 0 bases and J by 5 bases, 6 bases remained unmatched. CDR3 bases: TGTGCCAGCAGCTTAGATCAGTCTAGCGGGGGAACCGGGGAGCTGTTTTTT. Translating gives CASSLDQSSGGTGELFF.

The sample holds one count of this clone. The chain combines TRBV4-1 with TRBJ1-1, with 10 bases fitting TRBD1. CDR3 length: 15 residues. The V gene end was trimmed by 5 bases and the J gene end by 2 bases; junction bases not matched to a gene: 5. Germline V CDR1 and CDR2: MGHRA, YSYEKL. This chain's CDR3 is CASSYRDRGNTEAFF. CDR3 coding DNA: TGCGCCAGCAGCTACCGGGACAGGGGAAACACTGAAGCTTTCTTT.

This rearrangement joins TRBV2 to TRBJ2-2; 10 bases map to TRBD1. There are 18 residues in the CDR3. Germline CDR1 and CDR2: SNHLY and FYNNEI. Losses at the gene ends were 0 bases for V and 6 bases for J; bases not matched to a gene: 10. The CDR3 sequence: CASSEALPGQGSPGELFF. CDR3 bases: TGTGCCAGCAGTGAAGCGCTTCCGGGACAGGGGTCCCCCGGGGAGCTGTTTTTT. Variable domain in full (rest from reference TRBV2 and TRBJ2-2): EPEVTQTPSHQVTQMGQEVILRCVPISNHLYFYWYRQILGQKVEFLVSFYNNEISEKSEIFDDQFSVERPDGSNFTLKIRSTKLEDSAMYFCASSEALPGQGSPGELFFGEGSRLTVL.

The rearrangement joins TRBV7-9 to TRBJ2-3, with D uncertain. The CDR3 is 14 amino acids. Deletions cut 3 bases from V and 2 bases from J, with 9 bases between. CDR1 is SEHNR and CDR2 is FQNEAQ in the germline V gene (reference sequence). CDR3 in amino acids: CASSFAEFTDTQYF. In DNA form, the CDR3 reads TGTGCCAGCAGCTTCGCGGAGTTCACAGATACGCAGTATTTT.

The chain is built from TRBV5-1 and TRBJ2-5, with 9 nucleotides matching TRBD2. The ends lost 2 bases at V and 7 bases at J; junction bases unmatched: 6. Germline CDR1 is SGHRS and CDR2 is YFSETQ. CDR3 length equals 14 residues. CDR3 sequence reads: CASSFGGGAGTQYF. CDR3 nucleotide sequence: TGCGCCAGCAGCTTCGGCGGGGGGGCCGGGACCCAGTACTTC.

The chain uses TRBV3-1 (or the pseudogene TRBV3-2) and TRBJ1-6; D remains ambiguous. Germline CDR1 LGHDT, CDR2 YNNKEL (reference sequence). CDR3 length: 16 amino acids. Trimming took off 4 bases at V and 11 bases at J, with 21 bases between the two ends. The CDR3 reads CASSRAGGSGTTPLHF. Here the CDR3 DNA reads TGTGCCAGCAGCCGCGCCGGCGGATCCGGCACCACACCCCTCCACTTT.